This T cell receptor (beta chain) was sequenced for a study of cytomegalovirus exposure and HLA in healthy donors (dated by TCRdb to between 2016 and 2019). In terms of the full investigation: According to a later analysis, one platform produced both the approximately 110 validation repertoires and the 550 to 800 repertoires of the first cohort. The aim of the study was to test whether cataloging public T cell receptors could identify signatures of past pathogen exposure. Along with the approximately 670-subject first cohort, a separate validation cohort of roughly 110 different subjects was used. High-throughput TCR immunosequencing, statistical association of individual TCRs with disease status, and machine learning were combined to predict cytomegalovirus infection status. General findings and caveats noted by the study authors: While some public TCRs were present in many individuals, most TCR sequences turned up only very rarely across donors. Subsequent analysis determined that TCRs grouped into clusters in the first cohort also showed a tendency toward co-occurrence across the approximately 120 validation repertoires, and 90% to 95% of cluster scores exceeded 0. It was suggested by the authors that the approach could potentially be generalized to other disease states and immunological phenotypes. A total of 150 to 200 TCR beta chains were listed by the study as associated with cytomegalovirus. The classifier was reported to diagnose cytomegalovirus status with high specificity and sensitivity in both the original cohort and the validation cohort. All 130 or so repertoires were used to score co-occurrence in the validation cohort in a later analysis, because that analysis had no HLA typing for the cohort. In vitro tests confirmed that a few of the cytomegalovirus-associated TCR beta chains recognize cytomegalovirus antigens.

The library came from the immunoSEQ multiplex PCR assay. Per the original workflow: A statistical classification framework was built to diagnose cytomegalovirus status from the catalog of TCR beta chain sequences. Drawn from immuneACCESS, this table holds only the in-frame rearrangements with V and J called that TCRdb kept. Clones are partly lost; checked studies trace under half to an unresolved V gene and leave the rest unexplained. V, J and clone size are those of that table, while D and trimming were read from the DNA. Counted in this sample were about 190,000 clones; around 88% of them appeared once. The leading ten clones occupy roughly 1.5% of the sample. The donors belonged to the validation cohort of approximately 130 subjects, which was separate from the 666-subject first cohort. Of note for this clone: Its target antigen remains unknown. It has no much larger one-base neighbor in the sample; base qualities were not kept.

The receptor was derived from a woman aged 18-29 years in good health and CMV-seronegative. What was sequenced was PBMCs.

Here the CDR3 is given as CASSLPSLGMSEAFF. The nucleotide sequence reads as follows: TGTGCCAGCAGCTTACCATCATTGGGCATGTCTGAAGCTTTCTTT. In this chain, TRBV7-9 is recombined with TRBJ1-1; the D gene is not confidently resolved. CDR1 and CDR2, per the germline V gene (reference sequence), are SEHNR and FQNEAQ. The CDR3 has 15 amino acids, counting the end cysteine and phenylalanine. The DNA shown is the 45-base CDR3, in frame from base 1. At the junction V is shortened by 2 bases and J by 6 bases, with 16 bases in between.